A single sample is the source of the 28 T cell receptor beta chains below, sequenced in a study of cytomegalovirus exposure and HLA in healthy donors. Sequenced by immunoSEQ multiplex PCR; TCRdb stores in-frame clones only, minus some. This sample has about 82,000 clones; about 92% occur once, and the top ten carry roughly 0.74%. Sequencing was performed on PBMCs. All receptors derive from a man younger than 35 in good health and CMV-seronegative.

The gene calls are TRBV2 and TRBJ1-5, with 10 bases matching TRBD1. After removal of 4 bases from V and 0 bases from J, the junction contained 9 bases not matched to a gene. Germline V lookup: CDR1 SNHLY, CDR2 FYNNEI. The CDR3 covers 18 residues. The chain's CDR3 is CASSAIDRGRYSNQPQHF. In nucleotides, the CDR3 is TGTGCCAGCAGTGCGATAGACAGGGGGCGATATAGCAATCAGCCCCAGCATTTT.

The chain carries TRBV18 and TRBJ2-5; tentative D call: TRBD2 (6 bases). The V gene lost 1 base and the J gene lost 3 bases, with 6 bases spanning the gap. CDR1 and CDR2 from the germline V gene are KGHSH and LQKENI. The CDR3 has 13 amino acids. CDR3: CASSPRGEETQYF. The CDR3 coding sequence is TGTGCCAGCTCACCACGCGGGGAAGAGACCCAGTACTTC.

This clone turned up a few times. The V and J genes are TRBV2 and TRBJ2-7; 7 bases fit TRBD1. The CDR3 loop spans 14 amino acids. Germline V CDR1 and CDR2: SNHLY, FYNNEI. Trimming took 4 bases from V and 1 from J; bases not matched to a gene: 4. The CDR3 DNA is TGTGCCAGCAGTGGACAGGGCCCATCCTACGAGCAGTACTTC. It codes for CASSGQGPSYEQYF.

This chain connects TRBV7-3 to TRBJ2-3; TRBD2 matches at 9 bases. This CDR3 contains 15 residues. The V gene's germline CDR1 is SGHTA and CDR2 FQGTGA. The J segment lost 2 bases and the V segment lost 6 bases, leaving 6 bases of the junction unmatched. The CDR3 DNA sequence: TGTGCCAGCAGTGTTAGCGGGGGCTACACAGATACGCAGTATTTT. Its translation is CASSVSGGYTDTQYF.

J is TRBJ2-1 and V is TRBV11-2; D gene ambiguous. This CDR3 contains 15 residues. The V gene's germline CDR1 is SGHAT and CDR2 FQNNGV. V was shortened by 1 base and J by 2 bases, with 9 bases between the two germline ends. The CDR3 bases are TGTGCCAGCAGCTTAGTCGATACTACCTACAATGAGCAGTTCTTC. Translated: CASSLVDTTYNEQFF.

The chain couples TRBV19 to TRBJ1-2, with 7 positions matching TRBD1. This CDR3 region has 15 residues. Germline V gives CDR1 LNHDA, CDR2 SQIVND (reference sequence). Unmatched junction bases numbered 8, after V lost 3 bases and J lost 4 bases. CDR3 in amino acids: CASSMVRQGFYGYTF. The CDR3 DNA is TGTGCCAGTAGTATGGTAAGACAGGGATTCTATGGCTACACCTTC.

J is TRBJ2-3 and V is TRBV9; the D is unclear. This CDR3 has 15 amino acids. Germline CDR1 reads SGDLS; CDR2 reads YYNGEE. V shed 0 bases and J shed 3 bases, with 11 bases lying between them. The CDR3 coding sequence is TGTGCCAGCAGCGTAGATTATCGGAGAACAGATACGCAGTATTTT. Amino acids: CASSVDYRRTDTQYF.

The rearrangement links TRBV4-1 to TRBJ1-1, with D uncertain. Between the trimmed V and J ends, which lost 3 bases and 0 bases, there was a span of 23 bases. This CDR3 region has 19 residues. Germline CDR1 and CDR2: MGHRA and YSYEKL. In DNA, the CDR3 is TGCGCCAGCAGCCAGGGCCGTGTCAGGCTCATAAATATGAACACTGAAGCTTTCTTT. Translated, it gives CASSQGRVRLINMNTEAFF.

The J gene is TRBJ2-7, the V gene TRBV4-1; TRBD1 matches 10 bases. The J segment lost 0 bases and the V segment lost 0 bases, leaving 2 bases of the junction unmatched. The CDR3 totals 16 residues. Per germline, CDR1 MGHRA and CDR2 YSYEKL. The CDR3 sequence is CASSQEGTGASYEQYF. In DNA form, the CDR3 reads TGCGCCAGCAGCCAAGAAGGGACAGGGGCCTCCTACGAGCAGTACTTC.

CDR3 nucleotide sequence: TGTGCCTGGAGTCCAAGGGGACAGTTTTTCTCTGGGGCCAACGTCCTGACTTTC. This gives the protein CAWSPRGQFFSGANVLTF. The chain recombines TRBV30 with TRBJ2-6; 7 bases match TRBD1. J gave up 0 bases and V 2 bases, and 10 bases lay outside the gene matches. Germline lookup yields CDR1 GTSNPN and CDR2 SVGIG (reference sequence). The CDR3 is made up of 18 amino acids.

For the CDR3, the DNA is TGTGCCAGCAGCTTAACAGCGGCAACTAATGAAAAACTGTTTTTT. It translates to CASSLTAATNEKLFF. V is TRBV5-4 and J is TRBJ1-4, with D unresolved. The CDR3 runs 15 residues. CDR1 and CDR2 from the germline V gene are SGHNT and YYREEE (reference sequence). V was pared by 2 bases and J by 0 bases, with 8 bases between.

V and J are TRBV5-8 and TRBJ1-3; 9 bases line up with TRBD1. CDR3 length: 17 amino acids. CDR1 and CDR2 from the germline V gene are SGHTS and YDEGEE. The V segment lost 4 bases and the J segment 0 bases; nucleotides outside the gene matches: 8. The CDR3 region has the DNA TGTGCCAGCAGCCCGACCTGGGGACAGGGCTCTGGAAACACCATATATTTT. Its translation is CASSPTWGQGSGNTIYF.

This chain joins TRBV7-8 and TRBJ2-7; perhaps TRBD1 as D (5 bases). This CDR3 is 16 amino acids long. The V end was cut by 4 bases, the J end by 0 bases, with 16 bases between. In germline, CDR1 is SGHVS, CDR2 FQNEAQ. The CDR3 region is CASSSRRQRTSYEQYF. The CDR3 coding sequence is TGTGCCAGCAGCTCCAGGAGACAGCGAACCTCCTACGAGCAGTACTTC.

This chain joins TRBV5-1 and TRBJ2-3, with 12 nucleotides matching TRBD2. The CDR3 is 16 amino acids. Germline trimming cut 4 bases from V and 5 bases from J; bases unmatched to any gene: 8. Germline V gene data show CDR1 as SGHRS and CDR2 as YFSETQ. The DNA for the CDR3 is TGCGCCAGCAGCCCTGCTAGCGGGGGGGCCGAAGATACGCAGTATTTT. It translates to CASSPASGGAEDTQYF. The full variable domain, its missing parts supplied by reference TRBV5-1 and TRBJ2-3, is KAGVTQTPRYLIKTRGQQVTLSCSPISGHRSVSWYQQTPGQGLQFLFEYFSETQRNKGNFPGRFSGRQFSNSRSEMNVSTLELGDSALYLCASSPASGGAEDTQYFGPGTRLTVL.

The rearrangement joins TRBV19 to TRBJ1-3, with TRBD1 identical over 7 bases. After removal of 5 bases from V and 2 bases from J, the junction contained 6 bases not matched to a gene. This CDR3 is 15 amino acids long. Germline V gene sequence: CDR1 LNHDA, CDR2 SQIVND (reference sequence). CDR3 in amino acids: CASSVDRDPGNTIYF. CDR3 DNA: TGTGCCAGTAGTGTTGACAGGGACCCTGGAAACACCATATATTTT.

The chain links TRBV5-1 to TRBJ1-5; a possible D gene is TRBD1 (6 bases). In germline, CDR1 is SGHRS, CDR2 YFSETQ. The CDR3 runs 14 residues. The V end lost 3 bases, the J end lost 5 bases, and 12 bases lay between the germline ends. CDR3 in DNA: TGCGCCAGCAGCTGGCTAGGGGGATATCAGCCCCAGCATTTT. Amino acid sequence: CASSWLGGYQPQHF.

The V and J genes are TRBV19 and TRBJ1-1; 8 positions agree with TRBD1. V was pared by 4 bases and J by 0 bases, with 13 bases of the junction left unmatched. Germline loops: CDR1 LNHDA, CDR2 SQIVND (reference sequence). The CDR3 length is 18 residues. The CDR3 DNA reads TGTGCCAGTAGTAAGGGACAGGTTAAAATATTAATGAACACTGAAGCTTTCTTT. This sequence encodes CASSKGQVKILMNTEAFF.

The genes are TRBV7-2 and TRBJ2-7, with a tentative D call TRBD2 (6 bases). The CDR3 consists of 15 residues. Trimming took off 1 base at V and 1 base at J, with 11 bases between the two ends. Germline lookup yields CDR1 SGHTA and CDR2 FQGNSA. The CDR3 spells CASSLVPGTSYEQYF. For the CDR3, the DNA is TGTGCCAGCAGCTTAGTCCCCGGGACTTCCTACGAGCAGTACTTC. Looking up the rest from reference TRBV7-2 and TRBJ2-7 gives the full variable domain: GAGVSQSPSNKVTEKGKDVELRCDPISGHTALYWYRQSLGQGLEFLIYFQGNSAPDKSGLPSDRFSAERTGGSVSTLTIQRTQQEDSAVYLCASSLVPGTSYEQYFGPGTRLTVT.

This clone was counted only a few times. The rearrangement links TRBV6-4 to TRBJ2-1; D may be TRBD1 (8 bases). Germline CDR1 is MRHNA and CDR2 is SNTAGT. The CDR3 extends over 14 amino acids. V was trimmed by 8 bases and J by 8 bases, leaving 19 bases between them. CDR3 coding DNA: TGTGCCAGCCGATACAGGGGGGAGGGCGATGAGCAGTTCTTC. Translating it yields CASRYRGEGDEQFF.

This chain connects TRBV11-2 to TRBJ2-7; a weak D match, TRBD2 (5 bases). The germline V gene has CDR1 SGHAT and CDR2 FQNNGV. V was shortened by 5 bases and J by 2 bases, with 7 bases between the two germline ends. The CDR3 length is 12 residues. The CDR3 nucleotides read TGTGCCAGCAGCCTCGGGACCTACGAGCAGTACTTC. Translated, it gives CASSLGTYEQYF. Complete variable domain (other parts from reference TRBV11-2 and TRBJ2-7): EAGVAQSPRYKIIEKRQSVAFWCNPISGHATLYWYQQILGQGPKLLIQFQNNGVVDDSQLPKDRFSAERLKGVDSTLKIQPAKLEDSAVYLCASSLGTYEQYFGPGTRLTVT.

This chain links TRBV27 with TRBJ2-2; D perhaps matches TRBD2 (5 bases). The CDR3 totals 18 residues. Trimming pared 1 base from V and 6 bases from J, leaving 21 bases between. Germline V gene data show CDR1 as MNHEY and CDR2 as SMNVEV (reference sequence). This CDR3 reads CASSLYFDARTGSGELFF. CDR3 sequence (DNA): TGTGCCAGCAGTTTATATTTCGACGCGAGGACTGGGTCCGGGGAGCTGTTTTTT.

This chain uses TRBV19 with TRBJ1-2, with 10 bases matching TRBD1. There are 19 residues in the CDR3. Germline CDR1 is LNHDA and CDR2 is SQIVND (reference sequence). V lost 4 bases and J lost 4; bases outside the gene matches: 18. CDR3 coding DNA: TGTGCCAGTAGTACCCGATCCGGGGACAGGGGCGCGGGGATCTATGGCTACACCTTC. Encoded protein: CASSTRSGDRGAGIYGYTF.

The genes are TRBV27 and TRBJ1-1, with D maybe TRBD1 (5 bases). The CDR3 is made up of 15 amino acids. V was trimmed by 7 bases and J by 4 bases, leaving 19 bases between them. CDR1 and CDR2 from the germline V gene are MNHEY and SMNVEV (reference sequence). Here the CDR3 reads CASMGGPGRGTEAFF. The CDR3 nucleotides read TGTGCCAGCATGGGGGGACCGGGGAGGGGCACTGAAGCTTTCTTT.

The chain carries TRBV18 and TRBJ1-1; D might be TRBD1 (5 bases). This CDR3 contains 15 residues. CDR1 and CDR2 (germline): KGHSH, LQKENI. The V end lost 6 bases, the J end lost 0 bases, and 14 bases lay between the germline ends. The CDR3 bases are TGTGCCAGCTCCCAAGGGGCGGGATTGAACACTGAAGCTTTCTTT. Protein product: CASSQGAGLNTEAFF.

V gene TRBV10-3 combines with J gene TRBJ1-1; no reliable D call. Germline assignment: CDR1 ENHRY and CDR2 SYGVKD. Trimming left V 11 bases short and J 3 bases short, with 7 bases between. The CDR3 contains 10 residues. CDR3 region: CAAGDTEAFF. In DNA, the CDR3 is TGTGCCGCGGGTGACACTGAAGCTTTCTTT.

The rearrangement links TRBV29-1 to TRBJ1-2; 8 positions match TRBD1. The V gene end was trimmed by 5 bases and the J gene end by 3 bases; junction bases not matched to a gene: 5. Germline-derived CDR1 and CDR2 are SQVTM and ANQGSEA. The CDR3 spans 13 residues. Written as DNA, the CDR3 is TGCAGCGTTCGGTCAGGGGGCGACTATGGCTACACCTTC. Amino acid sequence: CSVRSGGDYGYTF.

The sample holds one count of this clone. The rearrangement uses TRBV12-5 and TRBJ1-5, with D possibly matching TRBD1 (6 bases). Trimming removed 4 bases at V and 0 bases at J, with 7 bases between. The CDR3 runs to 14 residues. CDR1 and CDR2 from the germline V gene are LGHNT and FRNRAP. The CDR3 nucleotides are TGTGCTAGTGGTTGGGACATTAGCAATCAGCCCCAGCATTTT. Its translation: CASGWDISNQPQHF.

CDR3 nucleotide sequence: TGCGCCAGCAGCCCTGGGGCTAGCGATAGTAACGAGCAGTACTTC. Encoded protein: CASSPGASDSNEQYF. This rearrangement joins TRBV5-1 to TRBJ2-7, with D possibly matching TRBD2 (6 bases). CDR3 length: 15 residues. Trimming shortened V by 4 bases and J by 5 bases, and 19 bases separated the two germline ends. Germline lookup yields CDR1 SGHRS and CDR2 YFSETQ. Based on the CDR3 plus reference TRBV5-1 and TRBJ2-7, the full variable domain is KAGVTQTPRYLIKTRGQQVTLSCSPISGHRSVSWYQQTPGQGLQFLFEYFSETQRNKGNFPGRFSGRQFSNSRSEMNVSTLELGDSALYLCASSPGASDSNEQYFGPGTRLTVT.